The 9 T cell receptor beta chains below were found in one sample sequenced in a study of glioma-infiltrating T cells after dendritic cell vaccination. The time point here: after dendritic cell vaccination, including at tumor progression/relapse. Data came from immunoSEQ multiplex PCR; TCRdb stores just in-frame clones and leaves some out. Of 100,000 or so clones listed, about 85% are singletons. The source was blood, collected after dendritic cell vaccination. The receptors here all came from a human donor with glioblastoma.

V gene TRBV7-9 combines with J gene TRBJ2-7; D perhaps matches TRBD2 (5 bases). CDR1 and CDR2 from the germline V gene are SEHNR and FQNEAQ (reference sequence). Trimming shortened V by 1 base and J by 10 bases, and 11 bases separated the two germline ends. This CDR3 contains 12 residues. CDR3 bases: TGTGCCAGCAGCTTAGAACTAGTTGATCAGTACTTC. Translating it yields CASSLELVDQYF.

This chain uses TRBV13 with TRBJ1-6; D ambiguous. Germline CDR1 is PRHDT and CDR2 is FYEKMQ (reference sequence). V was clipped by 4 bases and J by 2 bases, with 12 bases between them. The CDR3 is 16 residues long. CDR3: CASSWLGPAYNSPLHF. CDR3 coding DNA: TGTGCCAGCAGCTGGCTAGGTCCGGCCTATAATTCACCCCTCCACTTT.

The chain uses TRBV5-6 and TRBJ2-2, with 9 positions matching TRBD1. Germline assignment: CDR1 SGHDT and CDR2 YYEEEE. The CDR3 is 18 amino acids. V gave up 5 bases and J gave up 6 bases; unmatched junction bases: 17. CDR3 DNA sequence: TGTGCCAGCAGGACCGGGACAGGGAGTGCCGCGGGGCCCGGGGAGCTGTTTTTT. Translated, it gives CASRTGTGSAAGPGELFF.

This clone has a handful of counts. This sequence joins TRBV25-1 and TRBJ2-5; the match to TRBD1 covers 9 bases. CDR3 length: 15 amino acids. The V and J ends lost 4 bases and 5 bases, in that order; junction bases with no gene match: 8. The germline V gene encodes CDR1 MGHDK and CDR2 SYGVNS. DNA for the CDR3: TGTGCCAGCAGTGCACGACAGGGGGTTGAGGAGACCCAGTACTTC. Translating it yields CASSARQGVEETQYF.

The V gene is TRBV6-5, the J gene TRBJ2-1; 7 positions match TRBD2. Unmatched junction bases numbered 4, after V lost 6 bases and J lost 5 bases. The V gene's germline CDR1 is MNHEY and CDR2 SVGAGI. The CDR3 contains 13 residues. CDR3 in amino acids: CASRTTSDNEQFF. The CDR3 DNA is TGTGCCAGCAGAACCACTAGCGACAATGAGCAGTTCTTC.

The CDR3 coding sequence is TGTGCCAGCAGGACTAGCGGGAGGGAATCTTTTTCCTACGAGCAGTACTTC. It yields the protein CASRTSGRESFSYEQYF. The chain carries TRBV27 and TRBJ2-7, with 14 bases fitting TRBD2. V dropped 6 bases and J dropped 1; count of bases not matched to a gene: 8. The CDR3 loop spans 17 amino acids. Per the germline V gene, CDR1 is MNHEY and CDR2 is SMNVEV (reference sequence).

The CDR3 DNA sequence: TGTGCCAGCAGCGTAGAAGGGAGGGGTCCAAGAGCAGATACGCAGTATTTT. Translating gives CASSVEGRGPRADTQYF. This sequence joins TRBV9 and TRBJ2-3; 7 nucleotides line up with TRBD2. Trimming removed 0 bases from V and 4 bases from J; junction bases left unmatched: 11. Germline V gives CDR1 SGDLS, CDR2 YYNGEE. There are 17 residues in the CDR3.

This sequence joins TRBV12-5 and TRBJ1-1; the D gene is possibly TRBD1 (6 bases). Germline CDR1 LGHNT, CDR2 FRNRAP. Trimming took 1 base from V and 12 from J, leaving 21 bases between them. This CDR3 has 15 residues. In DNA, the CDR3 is TGTGCTAGTGGTTTGGGCAGGGGCTTAAATCCGAAGCCTTTCTTT. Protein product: CASGLGRGLNPKPFF.

The CDR3 loop is CASSLGGLTSEQYF. CDR3 DNA sequence: TGTGCCAGCAGCTTAGGGGGACTCACATCTGAGCAGTACTTC. This chain connects TRBV11-3 to TRBJ2-7; TRBD2 might be the D (6 bases). Germline-derived CDR1 and CDR2 are SGHNT and YENEEA. V lost 1 base, J lost 7 bases, and 14 bases lay in between. CDR3 size: 14 residues.